This TCR beta chain emerged from a study of T-cell reconstitution after alpha-beta-depleted transplantation in children. The study, taken as a whole, reports: From newly produced T cells came most of the T-cell counts and diversity one year after transplant. Certain patients had high TCRbeta diversity at day 60, and it came from recipient T cells and thymic progenitors that survived. Reportedly, only several hundred clones from non-depleted graft cells drove alpha-beta T-cell counts at about two months.

In regard to this clonotype: Its antigen remains unknown.

TCRbeta library construction was performed incorporating unique molecular identifiers. TCRdb recomputed calls from the PCR reads with MiXCR, one row per CDR3 protein. The sample yields around 700,000 distinct CDR3 sequences, around 13% seen once. Source: PBMCs, taken before TCRalphabeta/CD19-depleted stem cell transplant. The TCR sequence derives from a girl aged 2 to 10 with congenital amegakaryocytic thrombocytopenia, due to receive a stem cell transplant.

In DNA form, the CDR3 reads TGCGCCAGCAGCTTGGGCCCCAGCGGGAGCGGGGAGACCCAGTACTTC. It yields the protein CASSLGPSGSGETQYF. The rearrangement joins TRBV5-1 to TRBJ2-5; 8 positions agree with TRBD2. The CDR3 sequence is 16 residues long. V lost 0 bases and J lost 5; bases outside the gene matches: 9. Germline V gives CDR1 SGHRS, CDR2 YFSETQ.